These 12 T cell receptor beta chains were all obtained from the same sample, sequenced in a study of blood T cell repertoires in COVID-19 (dated by TCRdb to 2020 to 2021). The protocol used for the library was the immunoSEQ multiplex PCR assay. TCRdb's version of the immuneACCESS table is confined to in-frame rearrangements and falls short of the full clone set. An unresolved V gene accounts for under half of the shortfall where checked; the remainder is of unknown origin. This sample is represented by roughly 160,000 clones; around 79% of them were singletons. About 11% of the sample is taken by the ten largest. Sequencing was carried out using PBMCs or T cells enriched from blood (not recorded which). These receptors were obtained from a man between 50 and 59 years old who had recovered from COVID-19.

The V call is TRBV5-4, the J call TRBJ1-1, with TRBD1 identical over 8 bases. The CDR3 runs 14 residues. V dropped 4 bases and J dropped 3; count of bases not matched to a gene: 5. The germline V gene encodes CDR1 SGHNT and CDR2 YYREEE (reference sequence). The CDR3 protein is CASSGTGGDTEAFF. The CDR3 DNA is TGTGCCAGCAGCGGGACAGGAGGGGACACTGAAGCTTTCTTT.

The chain has TRBV18 and TRBJ1-6; possible D gene TRBD1, 5 bases. V was cut by 6 bases and J by 2 bases, with 11 bases left in between. Germline V gene sequence: CDR1 KGHSH, CDR2 LQKENI. This CDR3 has 15 residues. This CDR3 is CASSVTEPYNSPLHF. CDR3 bases: TGTGCCAGCTCTGTGACAGAGCCCTATAATTCACCCCTCCACTTT.

V and J are TRBV6-2 or TRBV6-3 and TRBJ2-3, with D possibly TRBD1 on 6 matching bases. CDR1 MNHEY and CDR2 SVGEGT come from the germline V gene. Trimming shortened V by 5 bases and J by 5 bases, and 8 bases separated the two germline ends. This CDR3 is built from 12 residues. CDR3 amino acids: CASSLQGDTQYF. The CDR3 nucleotides are TGTGCCAGCAGTCTACAGGGAGATACGCAGTATTTT.

The V and J genes are TRBV7-8 and TRBJ2-3; TRBD2 matches at 9 bases. Trimming took 3 bases from V and 0 from J; bases not matched to a gene: 22. Per germline, CDR1 SGHVS and CDR2 FQNEAQ. The CDR3 consists of 22 residues. In nucleotides, the CDR3 is TGTGCCAGCAGCTTGTGGGTCTTACCCACCCAGCGGGGGGCAGCTAGCACAGATACGCAGTATTTT. This encodes CASSLWVLPTQRGAASTDTQYF.

This clone came up a few times. The chain couples TRBV5-4 to TRBJ1-2; D ambiguous. In germline, CDR1 is SGHNT, CDR2 YYREEE (reference sequence). V lost 0 bases, J lost 4 bases, and 10 bases lay in between. This CDR3 has 14 amino acids. The CDR3 nucleotides are TGTGCCAGCAGCTTGGATACAGCCCTCTATGGCTACACCTTC. It codes for CASSLDTALYGYTF.

CDR3 protein: CASSLLTSGGEQFF. The CDR3 coding sequence is TGTGCCAGCAGTTTATTAACGTCAGGTGGTGAGCAGTTCTTC. The J gene is TRBJ2-1, the V gene TRBV27; D is uncertain. Trimming removed 1 base at V and 9 bases at J, with 13 bases between. Germline CDR1 is MNHEY and CDR2 is SMNVEV (reference sequence). The CDR3 has 14 residues.

The chain couples TRBV19 to TRBJ2-1, with 8 nucleotides matching TRBD1. The trim removed 3 bases at V and 6 bases at J, leaving 4 bases unmatched. Germline CDR1 LNHDA, CDR2 SQIVND (reference sequence). The CDR3 is 14 residues long. The CDR3 sequence: CASSIRTGSNEQFF. DNA of the CDR3: TGTGCCAGTAGTATTCGGACAGGGTCCAATGAGCAGTTCTTC. The full variable domain, with the rest looked up from reference TRBV19 and TRBJ2-1, is DGGITQSPKYLFRKEGQNVTLSCEQNLNHDAMYWYRQDPGQGLRLIYYSQIVNDFQKGDIAEGYSVSREKKESFPLTVTSAQKNPTAFYLCASSIRTGSNEQFFGPGTRLTVL.

V is TRBV7-8 and J is TRBJ2-7; TRBD1 matches 10 bases. V gave up 1 base and J gave up 5 bases; unmatched junction bases: 5. The CDR3 is 15 amino acids. CDR1 is SGHVS and CDR2 is FQNEAQ in the germline V gene. The CDR3 loop reads CASSLVDRGFHEQYF. For the CDR3, the DNA is TGTGCCAGCAGCTTAGTGGACAGGGGGTTCCACGAGCAGTACTTC.

The chain employs TRBV19 and TRBJ2-7; D is uncertain. V lost 4 bases and J lost 2, with 3 bases in between. The CDR3 has 11 residues. Germline V lookup: CDR1 LNHDA, CDR2 SQIVND (reference sequence). CDR3 loop: CASSTAYEQYF. CDR3 DNA sequence: TGTGCCAGTAGTACCGCCTACGAGCAGTACTTC.

Points on this clone: Relative to the germline gene, one junction end is altered; a read error may explain this. The CDR3 region is CASSQDTRLAAF. The CDR3 DNA reads TGTGCCAGCAGCCAAGATACCAGATTGGCCGCCTTC. The V gene is TRBV3-1 (or the pseudogene TRBV3-2), the J gene TRBJ1-2; D gene uncertain. This CDR3 is built from 12 residues. The V gene's germline CDR1 is LGHDT and CDR2 YNNKEL (reference sequence).

A word on this clone: The sample contains more than one DNA sequence encoding this CDR3. The chain uses TRBV29-1 and TRBJ1-1; 9 nucleotides align to TRBD1. This CDR3 is 13 amino acids long. Germline CDR1 SQVTM, CDR2 ANQGSEA. Losses at the gene ends were 3 bases for V and 5 bases for J; bases not matched to a gene: 4. CDR3 region: CSVEDRGRTEAFF. The CDR3 DNA is TGCAGCGTTGAGGACAGGGGTCGTACTGAAGCTTTCTTT.

The chain couples TRBV28 to TRBJ1-1, with 9 bases matching TRBD1. The CDR3 totals 13 residues. Germline loops: CDR1 MDHEN, CDR2 SYDVKM. The V gene end was trimmed by 6 bases and the J gene end by 5 bases; junction bases not matched to a gene: 4. CDR3 in amino acids: CASRRDRVTEAFF. The CDR3 nucleotides are TGTGCCAGCAGGCGGGACAGGGTAACTGAAGCTTTCTTT.